This T cell receptor (beta chain) was retrieved from a study of glioma-infiltrating T cells after dendritic cell vaccination. On the study more broadly: Between the early 2000s and the early 2010s, patients got autologous tumor lysate-pulsed dendritic cell vaccines.

Up to about 2 ug genomic DNA was used for TCRB CDR3 amplification. Amplification used 60 V beta primers and 13 J beta primers. Generated by immunoSEQ multiplex PCR, the TCRdb table keeps only in-frame clones and is missing some. This sample has roughly 70,000 clones, with over 70% found just once. V shed 4 bases and J 4 bases; nucleotides not matched to a gene: 13. The CDR3 is made up of 18 amino acids. Germline CDR1 and CDR2: SGDLS and YYNGEE. PBMC were collected before vaccination, two weeks after the third vaccination, and at progression. The chain links TRBV9 to TRBJ1-6, with 8 bases matching TRBD1. This TCR was sampled from a human donor with glioblastoma. The starting material was blood, obtained before dendritic cell vaccination. The CDR3 spells CASSKGQGRSTYNSPLHF. CDR3 nucleotides: TGTGCCAGCAGCAAAGGACAGGGTCGTTCCACTTATAATTCACCCCTCCACTTT.